The clone carrying this TCR beta chain has just a few counts. This record belongs to a study of technical replicates of blood from a few donors. This table comes from immunoSEQ multiplex PCR, and its TCRdb copy is limited to in-frame clones, with some not included. Of tens of thousands of clones in the sample, around 94% were seen once. V lost 3 bases, J lost 5 bases, and 3 bases stayed unmatched. Per the germline V gene, CDR1 is MGHRA and CDR2 is YSYEKL. The CDR3 is made up of 14 amino acids. The receptor was derived from a human donor in good health. The gene calls are TRBV4-1 and TRBJ1-5; 8 bases are shared with TRBD1. Sample: T cells isolated from PBMCs. CDR3 protein: CASSHRDRYQPQHF. CDR3 nucleotides: TGCGCCAGCAGCCACCGGGACAGGTATCAGCCCCAGCATTTT.